Each of the 26 T cell receptor beta chains below was sequenced from the same sample in a study of T-cell reconstitution after alpha-beta-depleted transplantation in children. A TCRbeta library incorporating unique molecular identifiers was prepared. Via MiXCR, TCRdb re-called the PCR reads, giving one row per CDR3 protein. Of around 440,000 distinct CDR3 sequences listed, roughly 10% are singletons. The source material was PBMCs, sampled before TCRalphabeta/CD19-depleted stem cell transplant. The source of these receptors is a child aged 2-15 years with inherited bone marrow failure, due to receive a stem cell transplant.

This clonotype was seen at least ten times. V and J are TRBV27 and TRBJ1-5; 8 bases map to TRBD1. This CDR3 has 14 residues. Germline V lookup: CDR1 MNHEY, CDR2 SMNVEV (reference sequence). The V and J ends lost 4 bases and 7 bases, in that order; junction bases with no gene match: 6. The CDR3 DNA reads as TGTGCCAGCAGTTGGACAGGGACCCGACAGCCCCAGCATTTT. This gives the protein CASSWTGTRQPQHF.

A remark on this clonotype: This clone may be a read error of a much larger clone one base away. This sequence joins TRBV27 and TRBJ2-7; D is undetermined. With 5 bases removed from V and 2 bases from J, the gap between germline ends came to 10 bases. Germline CDR1 reads MNHEY; CDR2 reads SMNVEV (reference sequence). The CDR3 has 13 residues. CDR3 DNA sequence: TGTGCCAGCAGTCAGGTTCGGGCCTACGAGCAGTACTTC. Its translation: CASSQVRAYEQYF.

There are many counts of this clonotype. The chain's CDR3 is CASSLSLLSGTQYF. For the CDR3, the DNA is TGTGCCAGCAGCTTATCCCTGTTGTCGGGTACGCAGTATTTT. This chain connects TRBV7-2 to TRBJ2-3; no firm D call. The V end was cut by 2 bases, the J end by 8 bases, with 14 bases between. This CDR3 has 14 amino acids. Germline V gene lookup returns CDR1 SGHTA and CDR2 FQGNSA.

This sequence joins TRBV7-9 and TRBJ2-1, with 10 bases aligning to TRBD1. The ends lost 5 bases at V and 0 bases at J; junction bases unmatched: 1. CDR1 and CDR2 from the germline V gene are SEHNR and FQNEAQ (reference sequence). This CDR3 has 15 amino acids. The CDR3 sequence is CASSGQGGSYNEQFF. In nucleotides, the CDR3 is TGTGCCAGCAGCGGACAGGGGGGCTCCTACAATGAGCAGTTCTTC.

This clonotype has at least ten counts. A read error may produce the germline difference seen at one junction end. V and J are TRBV4-3 and TRBJ1-2; D unclear. There are 12 residues in the CDR3. The germline gives CDR1 LGHNA, CDR2 YSLEER. CDR3: CASSHFGADPLF. CDR3 coding DNA: TGCGCCAGCAGCCATTTCGGCGCGGATCCGCTCTTC.

Many counts were recorded for this clonotype. This chain links TRBV5-1 with TRBJ2-1; 12 bases agree with TRBD2. V was pared by 3 bases and J by 10 bases, with 8 bases of the junction left unmatched. Germline values: CDR1 SGHRS, CDR2 YFSETQ. The CDR3 has 15 amino acids. The CDR3 loop reads CASSSGTSGWWEQFF. The CDR3, as DNA: TGCGCCAGCAGCTCCGGGACTAGCGGGTGGTGGGAGCAGTTCTTC.

The V and J genes are TRBV9 and TRBJ2-1, with 7 bases fitting TRBD2. Trimming cost V 4 bases and J 9 bases; bases outside gene matches: 16. Germline CDR1 and CDR2: SGDLS and YYNGEE. This CDR3 has 16 residues. Here the CDR3 reads CASSSQEWAGEVEQFF. As DNA, the CDR3 is TGTGCCAGCAGCTCCCAGGAATGGGCGGGAGAAGTTGAGCAGTTCTTC. Variable domain in full (rest from reference TRBV9 and TRBJ2-1): DSGVTQTPKHLITATGQRVTLRCSPRSGDLSVYWYQQSLDQGLQFLIQYYNGEERAKGNILERFSAQQFPDLHSELNLSSLELGDSALYFCASSSQEWAGEVEQFFGPGTRLTVL.

This clonotype was seen repeatedly, ten times or more. CDR3 protein: CASSFGPNTEAFF. CDR3 nucleotides: TGCGCCAGCAGCTTTGGCCCCAACACTGAAGCTTTCTTT. V gene TRBV5-1 combines with J gene TRBJ1-1; D is ambiguous. The CDR3 contains 13 residues. V was cut by 2 bases and J by 2 bases, with 7 bases left in between. CDR1 and CDR2 (germline): SGHRS, YFSETQ.

The V gene is TRBV28, the J gene TRBJ2-5; TRBD1 agrees at 8 bases. The CDR3 is 16 residues long. Germline loops: CDR1 MDHEN, CDR2 SYDVKM. V was clipped by 5 bases and J by 1 base; unmatched bases: 9. The CDR3 sequence: CASSGQFGQGQETQYF. CDR3 in DNA: TGTGCCAGCAGTGGACAGTTTGGACAGGGCCAAGAGACCCAGTACTTC.

V usage is TRBV15 and J usage is TRBJ2-3; D gene ambiguous. This CDR3 has 12 amino acids. The V gene's germline CDR1 is LNHNV and CDR2 YYDKDF (reference sequence). V was trimmed by 1 base and J by 3 bases, leaving 2 bases between them. The CDR3 here is CATSRGTDTQYF. CDR3 nucleotide sequence: TGTGCCACCAGCAGAGGGACAGATACGCAGTATTTT.

With regard to this clonotype: Lacking the conserved final phenylalanine or tryptophan, this CDR3 likely reflects a read error. The V gene is TRBV5-1, the J gene TRBJ1-2, with D uncertain. This CDR3 contains 14 residues. The V end was cut by 3 bases, the J end by 2 bases, with 11 bases between. Germline V gene sequence: CDR1 SGHRS, CDR2 YFSETQ. The CDR3 loop reads CASSSPEMNYGYTV. CDR3 bases: TGCGCCAGCAGCTCTCCAGAGATGAACTATGGCTACACCGTC.

To note about this clonotype: Just one base apart from a much larger clone, this may be a read error. The J gene is TRBJ2-5, the V gene TRBV11-2, with 16 bases lining up with TRBD2. The trim removed 5 bases at V and 1 base at J, leaving 16 bases unmatched. Germline V gives CDR1 SGHAT, CDR2 FQNNGV. The CDR3 totals 21 residues. CDR3 sequence (DNA): TGTGCCAGCAGCCACCTTGTCGAGGGGACTAGCGGGAGGGCCCTCCAAGAGACCCAGTACTTC. Protein product: CASSHLVEGTSGRALQETQYF.

This clonotype occurred many times. The rearrangement uses TRBV9 and TRBJ2-7, with 12 bases identical to TRBD2. Germline CDR1 is SGDLS and CDR2 is YYNGEE. Germline trimming cut 3 bases from V and 6 bases from J; bases unmatched to any gene: 1. The CDR3 is 13 residues long. The CDR3 DNA is TGTGCCAGCAGCGGACTAGCGGGAGCCGAGCAGTACTTC. Its translation: CASSGLAGAEQYF.

This clonotype showed up many times. The chain employs TRBV18 and TRBJ2-7; maybe TRBD1 (6 bases). Trimming stripped 3 bases from V and 3 bases from J, with 9 bases between. This CDR3 is 13 amino acids long. Germline CDR1 is KGHSH and CDR2 is LQKENI. The CDR3 region has the DNA TGTGCCAGCTCACCGGGACACTTCTACGAGCAGTACTTC. As protein: CASSPGHFYEQYF.

This clonotype was picked up many times. The chain has TRBV29-1 and TRBJ2-3; 9 bases match TRBD2. Germline V gene lookup returns CDR1 SQVTM and CDR2 ANQGSEA. V trimming: 4 bases; J trimming: 6 bases; junction bases outside the gene matches: 17. The CDR3 spans 17 residues. The CDR3 protein is CSVAAWGTSPRRDTQYF. The CDR3 nucleotides are TGCAGCGTTGCAGCCTGGGGGACTAGCCCACGCCGGGATACGCAGTATTTT.

This clonotype was picked up many times. The chain uses TRBV27 and TRBJ2-7; D gene unclear. V shed 0 bases and J shed 6 bases, with 15 bases lying between them. The CDR3 loop spans 15 amino acids. The germline gives CDR1 MNHEY, CDR2 SMNVEV (reference sequence). The CDR3 nucleotides read TGTGCCAGCAGTTTATCGATCGGGCCCATCGCCGAGCAGTACTTC. Its translation is CASSLSIGPIAEQYF.

This clonotype was seen ten or more times. This chain joins TRBV9 and TRBJ2-6; tentative D call: TRBD1 (5 bases). There are 17 residues in the CDR3. Deletions cut 3 bases from V and 3 bases from J, with 16 bases between. Germline CDR1 SGDLS, CDR2 YYNGEE. The CDR3, as DNA: TGTGCCAGCAGCGCAAGCTTCCCAGGGCTTGGGGCCAACGTCCTGACTTTC. As protein: CASSASFPGLGANVLTF. The variable domain in full, with the rest retrieved from reference TRBV9 and TRBJ2-6, is DSGVTQTPKHLITATGQRVTLRCSPRSGDLSVYWYQQSLDQGLQFLIQYYNGEERAKGNILERFSAQQFPDLHSELNLSSLELGDSALYFCASSASFPGLGANVLTFGAGSRLTVL.

Remarks on this clonotype: This may stem from a read error, because a much larger clone lies one nucleotide away. The rearrangement uses TRBV6-2 or TRBV6-3 and TRBJ1-1, with D perhaps matching TRBD1 (6 bases). Between the trimmed V and J ends, which lost 5 bases and 10 bases, there was a span of 17 bases. The CDR3 totals 13 residues. Germline V gives CDR1 MNHEY, CDR2 SVGEGT. The CDR3: CASSHRTQGGAFF. As DNA, the CDR3 is TGTGCCAGCAGTCACCGTACACAGGGAGGAGCTTTCTTT.

The J gene is TRBJ2-7, the V gene TRBV4-3; maybe TRBD1 (6 bases). V lost 1 base and J lost 0, with 16 bases in between. Per germline, CDR1 LGHNA and CDR2 YSLEER. The CDR3 has 17 residues. CDR3 protein: CASSQVSDSRFSYEQYF. The CDR3, as DNA: TGCGCCAGCAGCCAAGTGTCGGACAGCCGTTTCTCCTACGAGCAGTACTTC.

This clonotype was seen many times. The chain links TRBV4-1 to TRBJ1-2; a possible D gene is TRBD1 (5 bases). V dropped 1 base and J dropped 5 bases, with 11 bases sitting between them. CDR3 size: 14 residues. Germline V gene data show CDR1 as MGHRA and CDR2 as YSYEKL. CDR3 coding DNA: TGCGCCAGCAGCCAAGTTCAGGGCCCTTATGGCTACACCTTC. Residues: CASSQVQGPYGYTF.

Concerning this clonotype: A read error may explain this, as a much larger clone is one base away. This chain links TRBV27 with TRBJ2-5; 10 bases are a match to TRBD1. This CDR3 contains 16 residues. The germline V gene has CDR1 MNHEY and CDR2 SMNVEV (reference sequence). CDR3 coding DNA: TGTGCCGGCAGTTTATCCCGGGACAGGGGATGGGAGACCCAGTACTTC. Residues: CAGSLSRDRGWETQYF.

This chain joins TRBV29-1 and TRBJ2-5, with a possible D match to TRBD1 (6 bases). Deletions cut 6 bases from V and 2 bases from J, with 22 bases between. Germline V gene sequence: CDR1 SQVTM, CDR2 ANQGSEA. The length of the CDR3 is 16 residues. The CDR3 is CSVWRLDRWGQETQYF. In nucleotides, the CDR3 is TGCAGCGTCTGGAGGCTGGACAGATGGGGTCAAGAGACCCAGTACTTC. The full variable domain, with the rest looked up from reference TRBV29-1 and TRBJ2-5, is SAVISQKPSRDICQRGTSLTIQCQVDSQVTMMFWYRQQPGQSLTLIATANQGSEATYESGFVIDKFPISRPNLTFSTLTVSNMSPEDSSIYLCSVWRLDRWGQETQYFGPGTRLLVL.

This clonotype was picked up a small number of times. The chain carries TRBV4-2 and TRBJ1-4; TRBD1 is a possible D gene (5 bases). The CDR3 runs to 16 residues. In germline, CDR1 is LGHNA, CDR2 YNFKEQ. V lost 1 base and J lost 6, with 15 bases in between. CDR3: CASSQGGSARDEKLFF. The CDR3 region has the DNA TGTGCCAGCAGCCAAGGGGGCTCTGCACGAGATGAAAAACTGTTTTTT.

This clonotype came up a few times. This chain links TRBV12-3 or TRBV12-4 with TRBJ2-7, with TRBD2 identical over 10 bases. V gave up 4 bases and J gave up 8 bases; unmatched junction bases: 14. This CDR3 is 16 amino acids long. DNA of the CDR3: TGTGCCAGCAGTTATGACCGTCGGCTAGCGGGAGTTCAGCAGTACTTC. This translates into CASSYDRRLAGVQQYF.

In its sample, this clonotype was seen many times. A read error may account for a junction end that differs from germline. The rearrangement uses TRBV29-1 and TRBJ2-1; tentative D call: TRBD2 (6 bases). The CDR3 spans 14 residues. Germline CDR1 is SQVTM and CDR2 is ANQGSEA. CDR3 region: CSVEDPRGYSEQFF. In DNA form, the CDR3 reads TGCAGCGTTGAAGATCCGCGGGGATACAGTGAGCAGTTCTTC.

This clonotype has a count of ten or more. The J gene is TRBJ1-1, the V gene TRBV4-3; TRBD1 is a possible D gene (5 bases). CDR1 is LGHNA and CDR2 is YSLEER in the germline V gene. This CDR3 region has 15 residues. Deletions cut 2 bases from V and 0 bases from J, with 10 bases between. CDR3 DNA: TGCGCCAGCAGCCAATCGTGGGGACTGAACACTGAAGCTTTCTTT. Amino acids: CASSQSWGLNTEAFF.